Following are 22 T cell receptor beta chains from one sample sequenced in a study of neurological immune-mediated disorders. MiXCR, applied by TCRdb to the 5' RACE reads, yields one record per CDR3 protein. Among about 27,000 distinct CDR3 sequences listed, roughly 20% were seen once. The sample comprised PBMCs. The origin of the receptors is a woman in her fifties or sixties in good health.

The sample holds many counts of this clonotype. The chain joins TRBV29-1 to TRBJ2-7; D is possibly TRBD1 or TRBD2 (5 bases each). V was pared by 5 bases and J by 2 bases, with 16 bases between. Germline V gives CDR1 SQVTM, CDR2 ANQGSEA. This CDR3 has 14 amino acids. CDR3: CSVLSGTGPYEQYF. The CDR3 DNA sequence: TGCAGCGTTCTCTCCGGGACGGGCCCCTACGAGCAGTACTTC.

This clonotype was detected many times. The J gene is TRBJ2-1, the V gene TRBV7-2; a possible D gene is TRBD2 (6 bases). Trimming removed 1 base from V and 8 bases from J, with 15 bases in between. The germline gives CDR1 SGHTA, CDR2 FQGNSA. The CDR3 runs 15 residues. CDR3 loop: CASSLVRRVSDEQFF. CDR3 nucleotide sequence: TGTGCCAGCAGCTTAGTAAGGAGGGTTAGTGATGAGCAGTTCTTC.

This clonotype was found many times. The chain recombines TRBV7-2 with TRBJ1-4; 7 nucleotides align to TRBD1. Per the germline V gene, CDR1 is SGHTA and CDR2 is FQGNSA. The V gene end was trimmed by 4 bases and the J gene end by 8 bases; junction bases not matched to a gene: 10. This CDR3 has 15 amino acids. CDR3 residues: CASSYNRGVGEKLFF. The CDR3 DNA follows: TGTGCCAGCAGCTATAACAGGGGCGTAGGGGAAAAACTGTTTTTT.

This clonotype was counted many times. This sequence joins TRBV7-8 and TRBJ2-5, with TRBD2 identical over 7 bases. The CDR3 runs 15 residues. V gave up 3 bases and J gave up 2 bases; unmatched junction bases: 6. Looked up from germline, CDR1 is SGHVS and CDR2 is FQNEAQ. The CDR3 DNA is TGTGCCAGCAGCTTCTACAGCGGGATTCAAGAGACCCAGTACTTC. It codes for CASSFYSGIQETQYF.

This clonotype has a count of ten or more. The V and J genes are TRBV7-2 and TRBJ2-5, with 13 nucleotides matching TRBD2. Germline values: CDR1 SGHTA, CDR2 FQGNSA. V dropped 4 bases and J dropped 1; count of bases not matched to a gene: 3. This CDR3 region has 16 residues. CDR3 nucleotides: TGTGCCAGCAGCTCGGGACTAGCGGGAAGCCAAGAGACCCAGTACTTC. This sequence encodes CASSSGLAGSQETQYF.

In its sample, this clonotype was seen many times. V usage is TRBV3-1 and J usage is TRBJ2-5; 10 bases map to TRBD2. The CDR3 length is 16 residues. Trimming took 0 bases from V and 4 from J; bases not matched to a gene: 5. In germline, CDR1 is LGHDT, CDR2 YNNKEL (reference sequence). This chain's CDR3 is CASSQEGLAFGETQYF. CDR3 DNA sequence: TGTGCCAGCAGCCAAGAGGGACTAGCGTTTGGAGAGACCCAGTACTTC.

In the case of this clonotype: This may be a read error: a much more frequent sequence differs by one nucleotide. The V gene is TRBV6-5, the J gene TRBJ1-4; a weak D match, TRBD1 (6 bases). This CDR3 contains 15 residues. V was trimmed by 10 bases and J by 3 bases, leaving 18 bases between them. Germline-derived CDR1 and CDR2 are MNHEY and SVGAGI. CDR3 region: CAIRGRGLANEKLFF. The CDR3 DNA reads as TGTGCCATCAGAGGCAGGGGTTTGGCTAATGAAAAACTGTTTTTT.

This clonotype occurred many times. V usage is TRBV28 and J usage is TRBJ1-3; 8 positions match TRBD1. The CDR3 is made up of 15 amino acids. Germline trimming cut 6 bases from V and 4 bases from J; bases unmatched to any gene: 8. Germline CDR1 MDHEN, CDR2 SYDVKM. The CDR3 nucleotides read TGTGCCAGCAGCCTCCGGGACAGGAACGGAAACACCATATATTTT. It yields the protein CASSLRDRNGNTIYF.

Ten or more counts support this clonotype. CDR3 residues: CSVEGNEQFF. The CDR3 DNA reads TGCAGCGTTGAGGGCAATGAGCAGTTCTTC. The chain is built from TRBV29-1 and TRBJ2-1; D uncertain. Trimming stripped 3 bases from V and 6 bases from J, with 3 bases between. Per the germline V gene, CDR1 is SQVTM and CDR2 is ANQGSEA. The CDR3 contains 10 residues.

The table lists this clonotype with many counts. The chain combines TRBV20-1 with TRBJ1-2; D is unclear. There are 14 residues in the CDR3. Germline CDR1 is DFQATT and CDR2 is SNEGSKA (reference sequence). Trimming left V 0 bases short and J 3 bases short, with 11 bases between. CDR3 sequence: CSARDPDGYYGYTF. Written as DNA, the CDR3 is TGCAGTGCTAGAGATCCCGACGGGTACTATGGCTACACCTTC.

This clonotype appeared many times. The chain joins TRBV5-1 to TRBJ1-3; D unresolved. Germline V gene data show CDR1 as SGHRS and CDR2 as YFSETQ. CDR3 size: 15 residues. Trimming shortened V by 0 bases and J by 8 bases, and 15 bases separated the two germline ends. The CDR3 DNA reads as TGCGCCAGCAGCTTGGGGGATCGTCGGGGAGACACCATATATTTT. Translated: CASSLGDRRGDTIYF.

This clonotype was observed at least ten times. The V and J genes are TRBV27 and TRBJ1-1, with D unresolved. The CDR3 runs 16 residues. Germline values: CDR1 MNHEY, CDR2 SMNVEV (reference sequence). The V end lost 3 bases, the J end lost 1 base, and 15 bases lay between the germline ends. The CDR3 region has the DNA TGTGCCAGCAGTTTTTCCCAGACGGCCGCGAACACTGAAGCTTTCTTT. It codes for CASSFSQTAANTEAFF.

This clonotype appeared many times. This chain uses TRBV18 with TRBJ2-7; TRBD1 matches 7 bases. The CDR3 covers 14 residues. CDR1 and CDR2 (germline): KGHSH, LQKENI. J lost 1 base, V lost 4 bases, and 4 bases had no gene match. Here the CDR3 reads CASSLDRASYEQYF. DNA of the CDR3: TGTGCCAGCTCACTTGACAGGGCTTCCTACGAGCAGTACTTC.

This clonotype was found many times. The chain recombines TRBV29-1 with TRBJ2-7, with D unclear. Trimming stripped 8 bases from V and 1 base from J, with 18 bases between. The germline V gene has CDR1 SQVTM and CDR2 ANQGSEA. The CDR3 length is 14 residues. CDR3 in amino acids: CSPSNGVISYEQYF. The CDR3 bases are TGCAGCCCCTCTAACGGCGTAATATCCTACGAGCAGTACTTC.

This clonotype was seen many times. The V gene is TRBV5-1, the J gene TRBJ1-1; tentatively, D is TRBD1 (6 bases). Germline V gives CDR1 SGHRS, CDR2 YFSETQ. Between the trimmed V and J ends, which lost 1 base and 2 bases, there was a span of 15 bases. The CDR3 is made up of 16 amino acids. Written as DNA, the CDR3 is TGCGCCAGCAGCTTGTCTCTACAGGGCTTTAACACTGAAGCTTTCTTT. Translated, it gives CASSLSLQGFNTEAFF. Using reference TRBV5-1 and TRBJ1-1 for the parts outside the CDR3, the full variable domain is KAGVTQTPRYLIKTRGQQVTLSCSPISGHRSVSWYQQTPGQGLQFLFEYFSETQRNKGNFPGRFSGRQFSNSRSEMNVSTLELGDSALYLCASSLSLQGFNTEAFFGQGTRLTVV.

This clonotype was seen ten or more times. It may be a read error: a sequence one base away is much more abundant. The CDR3 reads CASSLAFPSLRELFF. CDR3 DNA: TGTGCCAGCAGCTTAGCTTTCCCCTCACTGAGGGAGCTGTTTTTT. The V gene is TRBV7-8, the J gene TRBJ2-2; D remains unclear. The CDR3 spans 15 residues. Germline V lookup: CDR1 SGHVS, CDR2 FQNEAQ. The ends were cut back, 0 bases at V and 9 bases at J, with 14 bases in the middle. Based on the CDR3 plus reference TRBV7-8 and TRBJ2-2, the full variable domain is GAGVSQSPRYKVAKRGQDVALRCDPISGHVSLFWYQQALGQGPEFLTYFQNEAQLDKSGLPSDRFFAERPEGSVSTLKIQRTQQEDSAVYLCASSLAFPSLRELFFGEGSRLTVL.

This clonotype was seen at least ten times. The J gene is TRBJ2-2, the V gene TRBV7-3, with D hard to call. In germline, CDR1 is SGHTA, CDR2 FQGTGA. Trimming pared 0 bases from V and 1 base from J, leaving 3 bases between. There are 14 residues in the CDR3. The CDR3: CASSLTVNTGELFF. The CDR3 DNA follows: TGTGCCAGCAGCTTAACGGTGAACACCGGGGAGCTGTTTTTT.

This clonotype came up many times. The chain joins TRBV5-6 to TRBJ2-2, with D perhaps given as TRBD1 or TRBD2 (5 bases each). The CDR3 runs 16 residues. Trimming left V 4 bases short and J 9 bases short, with 22 bases between. CDR1 is SGHDT, CDR2 YYEEEE, per germline. The CDR3: CASSQFRDRLARELFF. CDR3 nucleotide sequence: TGTGCCAGCAGCCAATTTCGGGACCGCCTTGCGAGGGAGCTGTTTTTT.

This clonotype was recorded at least ten times. The chain has TRBV12-3 or TRBV12-4 and TRBJ2-1; D could derive from TRBD1 or TRBD2 (5 bases each). The CDR3 extends over 16 amino acids. Between the trimmed V and J ends, which lost 7 bases and 0 bases, there was a span of 16 bases. The CDR3 sequence is CASILGVAFSYNEQFF. The CDR3 nucleotides read TGTGCCAGCATCCTGGGGGTAGCTTTCTCCTACAATGAGCAGTTCTTC.

This clonotype was seen at least ten times. V is TRBV4-3 and J is TRBJ2-1; TRBD2 matches at 8 bases. The trim removed 0 bases at V and 3 bases at J, leaving 13 bases unmatched. The CDR3 has 19 residues. CDR1 LGHNA and CDR2 YSLEER come from the germline V gene. Here the CDR3 DNA reads TGCGCCAGCAGCCAAGATCGCGGGGGGTGGGGGGCCTTCTACAATGAGCAGTTCTTC. Translated: CASSQDRGGWGAFYNEQFF.

There are many counts of this clonotype. In DNA, the CDR3 is TGTGCCAGCAGCGTGACTAGCAATGAGCAGTTCTTC. As protein: CASSVTSNEQFF. This chain joins TRBV28 and TRBJ2-1; weak D call: TRBD2 (6 bases). The V end was cut by 6 bases, the J end by 6 bases, with 9 bases between. The CDR3 extends over 12 amino acids. Germline CDR1 MDHEN, CDR2 SYDVKM.

The table lists this clonotype with a few counts. The chain recombines TRBV18 with TRBJ1-1; 8 bases are a match to TRBD1. The junction had 7 bases not matched to a gene; V was cut back by 3 bases and J by 4 bases. The CDR3 totals 15 residues. Germline assignment: CDR1 KGHSH and CDR2 LQKENI. Here the CDR3 reads CASSPSTTGGTEAFF. In DNA, the CDR3 is TGTGCCAGCTCACCCTCAACCACAGGGGGCACTGAAGCTTTCTTT. Full variable domain (remainder filled in from reference TRBV18 and TRBJ1-1): NAGVMQNPRHLVRRRGQEARLRCSPMKGHSHVYWYRQLPEEGLKFMVYLQKENIIDESGMPKERFSAEFPKEGPSILRIQQVVRGDSAAYFCASSPSTTGGTEAFFGQGTRLTVV.